These 24 T cell receptor beta chains were all obtained from the same sample, sequenced in a study of blood T cell repertoires in COVID-19. Some clones are missing from TCRdb's copy, which holds only in-frame ones; the method was immunoSEQ multiplex PCR. The sample holds around 200,000 clones, roughly 84% seen once. Sequenced sample: peripheral blood. The receptors were gathered from an elderly woman with acute or convalescent COVID-19.

CDR3 sequence (DNA): TGTGCCAGCAGTTACCTTAGCCTAAGGGAGACCCAGTACTTC. It encodes CASSYLSLRETQYF. The chain has TRBV6-5 and TRBJ2-5; D remains ambiguous. V was pared by 2 bases and J by 5 bases, with 12 bases between. This CDR3 comprises 14 residues. Per germline, CDR1 MNHEY and CDR2 SVGAGI.

This clone showed up just once. This sequence joins TRBV24-1 and TRBJ2-3; no clear D gene. This CDR3 contains 13 residues. Trimming removed 5 bases at V and 1 base at J, with 6 bases between. Germline CDR1 KGHDR, CDR2 SFDVKD. The CDR3 loop is CATSAVGTDTQYF. The CDR3, as DNA: TGTGCCACCAGTGCCGTAGGCACAGATACGCAGTATTTT.

This clone was detected only once. V usage is TRBV11-2 and J usage is TRBJ2-7; 9 bases align to TRBD2. Germline values: CDR1 SGHAT, CDR2 FQNNGV. V trimming: 9 bases; J trimming: 1 base; junction bases outside the gene matches: 4. The CDR3 has 13 amino acids. CDR3 loop: CASRTSGSYEQYF. CDR3 DNA: TGTGCCAGTCGTACTAGCGGGTCCTACGAGCAGTACTTC.

CDR3 region: CASSPSGLEETQYF. CDR3 coding DNA: TGCGCCAGCAGCCCCAGCGGCCTTGAAGAGACCCAGTACTTC. The chain joins TRBV5-1 to TRBJ2-5, with D perhaps TRBD2 (5 bases). Trimming pared 4 bases from V and 3 bases from J, leaving 13 bases between. Per germline, CDR1 SGHRS and CDR2 YFSETQ. The CDR3 covers 14 residues.

This chain links TRBV12-5 with TRBJ1-3; D is unresolved. The CDR3 is 13 amino acids. V lost 10 bases, J lost 0 bases, and 10 bases lay in between. CDR1 and CDR2 from the germline V gene are LGHNT and FRNRAP. CDR3 in DNA: TGTGCTACCTACGCGAGCTCTGGAAACACCATATATTTT. This sequence encodes CATYASSGNTIYF.

J is TRBJ2-1 and V is TRBV14, with D uncertain. The CDR3 runs 14 residues. V was trimmed by 9 bases and J by 0 bases, leaving 12 bases between them. Germline-derived CDR1 and CDR2 are SGHDN and FVKESK. CDR3 sequence reads: CARMTCFSYNEQFF. CDR3 coding DNA: TGTGCCAGGATGACTTGTTTCTCCTACAATGAGCAGTTCTTC.

The rearrangement links TRBV7-2 to TRBJ1-3; D unresolved. Germline V lookup: CDR1 SGHTA, CDR2 FQGNSA. The CDR3 has 15 residues. Trimming took off 4 bases at V and 2 bases at J, with 12 bases between the two ends. DNA of the CDR3: TGTGCCAGCAGCTATCCCGGGGTCGCTGGAAACACCATATATTTT. As protein: CASSYPGVAGNTIYF.

This chain uses TRBV10-3 with TRBJ2-1; 14 nucleotides line up with TRBD2. The V and J ends lost 6 bases and 8 bases, in that order; junction bases with no gene match: 9. The CDR3 loop spans 16 amino acids. Germline assignment: CDR1 ENHRY and CDR2 SYGVKD. The chain's CDR3 is CAIRPSGTSGSHEQFF. Here the CDR3 DNA reads TGTGCCATCAGGCCTTCCGGGACTAGCGGGAGCCATGAGCAGTTCTTC.

In DNA, the CDR3 is TGTGCCAGCAGCCCCAGGACAGGGAGAGGAGGCTACACCTTC. As protein: CASSPRTGRGGYTF. V and J are TRBV5-4 and TRBJ1-2; 8 bases are a match to TRBD1. CDR3 length: 14 residues. With 4 bases clipped from V and 8 bases from J, the junction kept 10 bases outside the gene matches. Germline loops: CDR1 SGHNT, CDR2 YYREEE (reference sequence).

This clone was counted only a few times. V gene TRBV27 combines with J gene TRBJ1-5; 7 bases agree with TRBD1. J was trimmed by 2 bases and V by 1 base; bases with no gene match: 5. This CDR3 region has 16 residues. Germline-derived CDR1 and CDR2 are MNHEY and SMNVEV (reference sequence). The CDR3 DNA sequence: TGTGCCAGCAGTTTATTCCCAGGGGGTGGCAATCAGCCCCAGCATTTT. Amino acid sequence: CASSLFPGGGNQPQHF.

The V call is TRBV27, the J call TRBJ1-1, with a weak D call TRBD1 (5 bases). Germline CDR1 is MNHEY and CDR2 is SMNVEV (reference sequence). This CDR3 region has 13 residues. V lost 7 bases, J lost 10 bases, and 19 bases lay in between. The CDR3 DNA follows: TGTGCCAGCAAGAACAGGAACGTGATAGGAGCTTTCTTT. It encodes CASKNRNVIGAFF.

The chain carries TRBV5-1 and TRBJ1-3; tentative D call: TRBD1 (5 bases). The V and J ends lost 4 bases and 6 bases respectively, with 11 bases between them. CDR1 and CDR2 from the germline V gene are SGHRS and YFSETQ. The CDR3 has 13 amino acids. The CDR3 protein is CASSPAGVNTIYF. The CDR3 region has the DNA TGCGCCAGCAGCCCGGCGGGGGTAAACACCATATATTTT.

This chain joins TRBV19 and TRBJ2-7; tentative D call: TRBD2 (9 bases). The CDR3 is made up of 14 amino acids. CDR1 and CDR2 (germline): LNHDA, SQIVND (reference sequence). The germline V and J ends were trimmed by 9 bases and 9 bases, with 24 bases remaining between them. The CDR3 DNA follows: TGTGCCAGCTCTAGCGGGACAGGTGGCGTCGGGCAGTACTTC. Its translation: CASSSGTGGVGQYF.

This chain connects TRBV25-1 to TRBJ1-2, with 10 nucleotides matching TRBD1. Germline loops: CDR1 MGHDK, CDR2 SYGVNS. The CDR3 extends over 16 amino acids. Trimming cost V 1 base and J 3 bases; bases outside gene matches: 5. CDR3 sequence: CASSEFLGQGDYGYTF. As DNA, the CDR3 is TGTGCCAGCAGTGAATTCCTCGGACAGGGGGACTATGGCTACACCTTC.

The V call is TRBV2, the J call TRBJ1-2; D not resolved. V lost 6 bases and J lost 3, with 14 bases in between. The CDR3 sequence is 14 residues long. Germline V gene data show CDR1 as SNHLY and CDR2 as FYNNEI. The CDR3 DNA reads as TGTGCCAGCAGGGTTTGGGGAGAGGACTATGGCTACACCTTC. Translation: CASRVWGEDYGYTF.

The chain combines TRBV12-5 with TRBJ2-1; D possibly corresponds to TRBD1 (6 bases). Trimming left V 2 bases short and J 15 bases short, with 11 bases between. Germline V gene data show CDR1 as LGHNT and CDR2 as FRNRAP. This CDR3 spans 11 amino acids. CDR3 loop: CASGLLDSSFF. As DNA, the CDR3 is TGTGCTAGTGGTTTGTTGGACAGCTCGTTCTTC. The full variable domain, with the rest looked up from reference TRBV12-5 and TRBJ2-1, is DARVTQTPRHKVTEMGQEVTMRCQPILGHNTVFWYRQTMMQGLELLAYFRNRAPLDDSGMPKDRFSAEMPDATLATLKIQPSEPRDSAVYFCASGLLDSSFFGPGTRLTVL.

The J gene is TRBJ2-2, the V gene TRBV30; 13 positions agree with TRBD2. The CDR3 runs to 18 residues. The V gene's germline CDR1 is GTSNPN and CDR2 SVGIG (reference sequence). Losses at the gene ends were 2 bases for V and 6 bases for J; bases not matched to a gene: 12. The CDR3 reads CAWSTGLAGIRFPGELFF. CDR3 sequence (DNA): TGTGCCTGGAGTACGGGACTAGCGGGAATAAGGTTTCCCGGGGAGCTGTTTTTT.

This chain links TRBV18 with TRBJ2-5, with 10 bases that match TRBD2. Per germline, CDR1 KGHSH and CDR2 LQKENI. This CDR3 comprises 15 residues. J gave up 1 base and V 6 bases, and 5 bases lay outside the gene matches. The CDR3: CASSLAGGSQETQYF. CDR3 nucleotide sequence: TGTGCCAGCTCGTTAGCGGGGGGTTCCCAAGAGACCCAGTACTTC.

On this clone itself: This CDR3 is also generated by other DNA sequences in the sample. V is TRBV10-3 and J is TRBJ1-5; D gene uncertain. The germline V gene encodes CDR1 ENHRY and CDR2 SYGVKD. Between the trimmed V and J ends, which lost 4 bases and 0 bases, there was a span of 13 bases. There are 16 residues in the CDR3. CDR3 in DNA: TGTGCCATCAGTGCCGGTGGTGGTTCTAGCAATCAGCCCCAGCATTTT. It specifies CAISAGGGSSNQPQHF.

This chain connects TRBV19 to TRBJ1-6; weak D call: TRBD1 (6 bases). Germline CDR1 LNHDA, CDR2 SQIVND (reference sequence). The CDR3 extends over 14 amino acids. With 5 bases removed from V and 5 bases from J, the gap between germline ends came to 10 bases. The CDR3 coding sequence is TGTGCCAGTAGTTGGGGACACGATAATTCACCCCTCCACTTT. Translation: CASSWGHDNSPLHF.

This clone was detected only a few times. The chain joins TRBV6-1 to TRBJ2-5, with D perhaps TRBD2 (6 bases). The length of the CDR3 is 15 residues. Looked up from germline, CDR1 is MNHNS and CDR2 is SASEGT. The V end lost 2 bases, the J end lost 4 bases, and 14 bases lay between the germline ends. The CDR3 nucleotides read TGTGCCAGCAGTGAAAGGAGGGGTCTAGGAGAGACCCAGTACTTC. It specifies CASSERRGLGETQYF.

This sequence joins TRBV2 and TRBJ1-1; D not certain. Germline V CDR1 and CDR2: SNHLY, FYNNEI. The CDR3 has 14 residues. V gave up 7 bases and J gave up 0 bases, with 12 bases separating them. CDR3 residues: CASTLWEMNTEAFF. As DNA, the CDR3 is TGTGCCAGCACCCTCTGGGAGATGAACACTGAAGCTTTCTTT.

The chain joins TRBV30 to TRBJ1-1; perhaps TRBD1 as D (6 bases). Germline values: CDR1 GTSNPN, CDR2 SVGIG (reference sequence). V lost 4 bases and J 5 bases, leaving 14 bases between the germline ends. The length of the CDR3 is 13 residues. CDR3 in amino acids: CAWILQGRTEAFF. In nucleotides, the CDR3 is TGTGCCTGGATCCTACAGGGAAGGACTGAAGCTTTCTTT.

The chain recombines TRBV7-9 with TRBJ1-5; no reliable D call. V gave up 1 base and J gave up 9 bases, with 7 bases separating them. Germline CDR1 and CDR2: SEHNR and FQNEAQ (reference sequence). There are 12 residues in the CDR3. CDR3 DNA: TGTGCCAGCAGCTTAGTCGGGTGGCCCCAGCATTTT. This sequence encodes CASSLVGWPQHF. Together with reference TRBV7-9 and TRBJ1-5, the CDR3 gives the full variable domain: DTGVSQNPRHKITKRGQNVTFRCDPISEHNRLYWYRQTLGQGPEFLTYFQNEAQLEKSRLLSDRFSAERPKGSFSTLEIQRTEQGDSAMYLCASSLVGWPQHFGDGTRLSIL.